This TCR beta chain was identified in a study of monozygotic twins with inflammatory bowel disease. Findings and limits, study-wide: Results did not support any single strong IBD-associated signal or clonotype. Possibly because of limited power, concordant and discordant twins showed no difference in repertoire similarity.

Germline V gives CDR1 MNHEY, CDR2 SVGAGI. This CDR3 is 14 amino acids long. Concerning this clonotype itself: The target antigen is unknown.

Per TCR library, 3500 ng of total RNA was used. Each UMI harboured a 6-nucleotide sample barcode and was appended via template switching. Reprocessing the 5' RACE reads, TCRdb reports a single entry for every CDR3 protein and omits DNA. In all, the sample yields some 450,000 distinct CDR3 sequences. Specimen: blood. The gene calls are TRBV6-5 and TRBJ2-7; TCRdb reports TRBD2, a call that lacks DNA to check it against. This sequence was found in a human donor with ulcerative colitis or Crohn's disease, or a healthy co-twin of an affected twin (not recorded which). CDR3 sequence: CASSYYAGGYEQYF.